The rows below give T cell receptor beta chains drawn from one sample of a study of blood T cell repertoires in COVID-19. TCRdb keeps only in-frame clones here, not all; method: immunoSEQ multiplex PCR. This table has under 350,000 clones, just under 90% appearing once. The sequencing sample was made of peripheral blood. Receptor source: a woman in her thirties with COVID-19, enrolled during active disease. The CDR3 runs from the conserved cysteine through the conserved F or W. A D gene is named only where the DNA matches it firmly. Clone size is given for some rows only: seen once, a few or many times, or a class if the clone is expanded.

size: medium-sized
D: TRBD2
V: TRBV15
J: TRBJ2-7
DNA: TGTGCCACCAGCGGATCCCGTGAGGGCGGGGGGGCCGAGCAGTACTTC
CDR3: CATSGSREGGGAEQYF

size: .
D: .
V: TRBV15
J: TRBJ2-1
DNA: TGTGCCACCAGCAGAGGCTGGGACTCCCCCTACAATGAGCAGTTCTTC
CDR3: CATSRGWDSPYNEQFF

size: .
D: TRBD1
V: TRBV2
J: TRBJ2-5
DNA: TGTGCCAGCAGGGCAGGGGGCGGAGAGACCCAGTACTTC
CDR3: CASRAGGGETQYF

size: .
D: .
V: TRBV9
J: TRBJ1-2
DNA: TGTGCCAGCAGCGACAACAGGGCGGGCTACACCTTC
CDR3: CASSDNRAGYTF

size: .
D: .
V: TRBV9
J: TRBJ1-2
DNA: TGTGCCAGCAGCGCCGACAGCCTGGGGCACAACGGCTACACCTTC
CDR3: CASSADSLGHNGYTF

size: .
D: .
V: TRBV5-1
J: TRBJ1-1
DNA: TGCGCCAGCAGCTTTCCTGATCGGGAAACTGAAGCTTTCTTT
CDR3: CASSFPDRETEAFF

size: .
D: TRBD1
V: TRBV28
J: TRBJ1-6
DNA: TGTGCCAGCAGTGAGACAGGGTTTGCTCCCCCCCTCCACTTT
CDR3: CASSETGFAPPLHF

size: .
D: .
V: TRBV7-8
J: TRBJ1-5
DNA: TGTGCCAGCAGACAAGGGGGTACGTTATCCAATCAGCCCCAGCATTTT
CDR3: CASRQGGTLSNQPQHF

size: once
D: .
V: TRBV7-2
J: TRBJ1-2
DNA: TGTGCCAGCAGTCGGACGGGGGTAATTAGCTACACCTTC
CDR3: CASSRTGVISYTF

size: .
D: .
V: TRBV3-1/TRBV3-2
J: TRBJ2-7
DNA: TGTGCCAGCAGCCAAGATGGAGCGGGTCGCACCTACGAGCAGTACTTC
CDR3: CASSQDGAGRTYEQYF

size: .
D: TRBD1
V: TRBV27
J: TRBJ1-1
DNA: TGTGCCAGCAGGAGAACAGGGGGCTTAACTTCAGCTTTCTTT
CDR3: CASRRTGGLTSAFF

size: .
D: TRBD1
V: TRBV5-1
J: TRBJ2-5
DNA: TGCGCCAGCAGCTTGTTGGGACAGGCGGAGACCCAGTACTTC
CDR3: CASSLLGQAETQYF

size: once
D: .
V: TRBV30
J: TRBJ1-2
DNA: TGTGCCTGGAGTGCCCGTCAGGGGCGTCACTATGGCTACACCTTC
CDR3: CAWSARQGRHYGYTF

size: .
D: .
V: TRBV6-2/TRBV6-3
J: TRBJ1-1
DNA: TGTGCCAGCAGTTACTCGAAGGGGGACCTCTTGAACACTGAAGCTTTCTTT
CDR3: CASSYSKGDLLNTEAFF

size: .
D: TRBD1
V: TRBV27
J: TRBJ1-2
DNA: TGTGCCAGCGGGAGACAGGGTATCTATGGCTACACCTTC
CDR3: CASGRQGIYGYTF

size: .
D: TRBD1
V: TRBV19
J: TRBJ2-1
DNA: TGTGCCAGTAAACAGGGGACCTACAATGAGCAGTTCTTC
CDR3: CASKQGTYNEQFF

size: once
D: .
V: TRBV12-3/TRBV12-4
J: TRBJ1-1
DNA: TGTGCCAGCAGTTCCCAGGGTCGCCCTGAAGCTTTCTTT
CDR3: CASSSQGRPEAFF

size: .
D: .
V: TRBV6-5
J: TRBJ2-5
DNA: TGTGCCAGCAGTTACCTACGGACCCCGCCCGGGGCCCAGTACTTC
CDR3: CASSYLRTPPGAQYF

size: .
D: .
V: TRBV28
J: TRBJ1-5
DNA: TGTGCCAGCAGACCCTTACGGACTCTATACAATCAGCCCCAGCATTTT
CDR3: CASRPLRTLYNQPQHF

size: .
D: TRBD1
V: TRBV2
J: TRBJ1-4
DNA: TGTGCCAGCAGCGACGGACAGGGTGGGGAAAAACTGTTTTTT
CDR3: CASSDGQGGEKLFF

size: .
D: .
V: TRBV11-3
J: TRBJ2-1
DNA: TGTGCCAGCAGCTTAGTTCTAGATCTGGCGAGCTCCTACAATGAGCAGTTCTTC
CDR3: CASSLVLDLASSYNEQFF

size: .
D: .
V: TRBV6-5
J: TRBJ1-2
DNA: TGTGCCAGCAGTTACGAGATAAACTATGGCTACACCTTC
CDR3: CASSYEINYGYTF

size: once
D: TRBD1
V: TRBV29-1
J: TRBJ2-1
DNA: TGCAGCGTCGCCGGGACAGGGGTGAGCAATGAGCAGTTCTTC
CDR3: CSVAGTGVSNEQFF

size: .
D: .
V: TRBV11-2
J: TRBJ1-2
DNA: TGTGCCAGCCTTAACTCCCGGGGGTCTGGCTACACCTTC
CDR3: CASLNSRGSGYTF

size: .
D: .
V: TRBV10-2
J: TRBJ1-5
DNA: TGCGCCAGCAGAGGGGATACGAGCAATCAGCCCCAGCATTTT
CDR3: CASRGDTSNQPQHF

size: .
D: .
V: TRBV14
J: TRBJ1-1
DNA: TGTGCCAGCAGCCCCTACAGTGAAGCTTTCTTT
CDR3: CASSPYSEAFF

size: .
D: TRBD2
V: TRBV6-5
J: TRBJ2-1
DNA: TGTGCCAGCACCCCTCTAGCGGGGGGGGGCGATGAGCAGTTCTTC
CDR3: CASTPLAGGGDEQFF

size: .
D: .
V: TRBV19
J: TRBJ1-6
DNA: TGTGCCAGTAGTTCGGGGGGCAGGGGCCATTCACCCCTCCACTTT
CDR3: CASSSGGRGHSPLHF

size: .
D: TRBD2
V: TRBV19
J: TRBJ2-1
DNA: TGTGCCAGTAGTTTGGCGGGGGGGCGAGATGAGCAGTTCTTC
CDR3: CASSLAGGRDEQFF

size: few
D: .
V: TRBV6-5
J: TRBJ2-4
DNA: TGTGCCAGCAGTCGTCGGAGGGGCGAGGACATTCAGTACTTC
CDR3: CASSRRRGEDIQYF

size: .
D: .
V: TRBV29-1
J: TRBJ1-1
DNA: TGCAGCGTTGGGGTGCAGGAGAACACTGAAGCTTTCTTT
CDR3: CSVGVQENTEAFF

size: .
D: TRBD1
V: TRBV9
J: TRBJ1-2
DNA: TGTGCCAGCAGCGTAGCTACGGGACAGGGTCGCGGCTACACCTTC
CDR3: CASSVATGQGRGYTF

size: .
D: .
V: TRBV30
J: TRBJ2-2
DNA: TGTGCCTGGAGTGTACGGCAGGAAGTGACCGGGGAGCTGTTTTTT
CDR3: CAWSVRQEVTGELFF

size: .
D: .
V: TRBV5-6
J: TRBJ2-3
DNA: TGTGCCAGCAGCCCCGGGGGAGGATCGAATACGCAGTATTTT
CDR3: CASSPGGGSNTQYF

size: .
D: .
V: TRBV2
J: TRBJ1-6
DNA: TGTGCCAGCAGTTCGGGCATACTGAGCGGTAATTCACCCCTCCACTTT
CDR3: CASSSGILSGNSPLHF

size: .
D: TRBD1
V: TRBV6-5
J: TRBJ1-2
DNA: TGTGCCAGCAGGGGACAGGGGGGCGGCTACACCTTC
CDR3: CASRGQGGGYTF

size: .
D: .
V: TRBV11-2
J: TRBJ1-4
DNA: TGTGCCAGCAGCCCCTTCTTAGGGGCGGAAAAACTGTTTTTT
CDR3: CASSPFLGAEKLFF

size: .
D: .
V: TRBV19
J: TRBJ1-3
DNA: TGTGCCAGTAGTATGTATCCAGACTCTGGAAACACCATATATTTT
CDR3: CASSMYPDSGNTIYF

size: .
D: .
V: TRBV9
J: TRBJ1-1
DNA: TGTGCCAGCAGCCTCCTTACGCGGGATACTGAAGCTTTCTTT
CDR3: CASSLLTRDTEAFF

size: .
D: .
V: TRBV6-6
J: TRBJ2-3
DNA: TGTGCCAGCAGCCCTTCTGGGAAGAGGGCAGATACGCAGTATTTT
CDR3: CASSPSGKRADTQYF

size: .
D: .
V: TRBV6-1
J: TRBJ2-7
DNA: TGTGCCAGCAGTGCACCTGACAGAAACCTTCCCTACGAGCAGTACTTC
CDR3: CASSAPDRNLPYEQYF

size: .
D: TRBD2
V: TRBV13
J: TRBJ2-7
DNA: TGTGCCAGCAGCTTGTCCGGGGGGACCACCGAGCAGTACTTC
CDR3: CASSLSGGTTEQYF

size: .
D: .
V: TRBV5-8
J: TRBJ1-5
DNA: TGTGCCAGCAGCCCCCGGACGGGGCAGCCCCAGCATTTT
CDR3: CASSPRTGQPQHF

size: .
D: .
V: TRBV30
J: TRBJ1-2
DNA: TGTGCCTGGAGTGTCCCGTACAGGGCGGCGGATTATGGCTACACCTTC
CDR3: CAWSVPYRAADYGYTF

size: .
D: .
V: TRBV30
J: TRBJ1-6
DNA: TGTGCCTGGAGGAACAGGGATAATTCACCCCTCCACTTT
CDR3: CAWRNRDNSPLHF

size: .
D: .
V: TRBV19
J: TRBJ1-6
DNA: TGTGCCAGTAGTATAGTCCCGGGACAATCACCCCTCCACTTT
CDR3: CASSIVPGQSPLHF

size: .
D: .
V: TRBV5-5
J: TRBJ1-2
DNA: TGTGCCAGCAGCTCAACCTCGGGTGGCTACACCTTC
CDR3: CASSSTSGGYTF

size: .
D: .
V: TRBV18
J: TRBJ2-1
DNA: TGTGCCAGCTCACCATCCGGGGGTGAGCAGTTCTTC
CDR3: CASSPSGGEQFF

size: once
D: TRBD1
V: TRBV7-8
J: TRBJ1-1
DNA: TGTGCCAGTCAGGGGGGGAACACTGAAGCTTTCTTT
CDR3: CASQGGNTEAFF

size: .
D: TRBD1
V: TRBV3-1/TRBV3-2
J: TRBJ1-6
DNA: TGTGCCAGCAGCCAGGGGACAGGGTCACCCCTCCACTTT
CDR3: CASSQGTGSPLHF

size: .
D: .
V: TRBV19
J: TRBJ1-5
DNA: TGTGCCAGTAATCACATCAATCAGCCCCAGCATTTT
CDR3: CASNHINQPQHF

size: .
D: TRBD1
V: TRBV18
J: TRBJ2-5
DNA: TGTGCCAGCTCCCTGAACAGGGGGTCCCAAGAGACCCAGTACTTC
CDR3: CASSLNRGSQETQYF

size: .
D: TRBD1
V: TRBV19
J: TRBJ1-2
DNA: TGTGCCAGTCAGGGACAGAGCCCCGATGGCTACACCTTC
CDR3: CASQGQSPDGYTF

size: .
D: TRBD1
V: TRBV7-9
J: TRBJ1-5
DNA: TGTGCCAGCAGCTGGGGACAGTCCCGGCCCCAGCATTTT
CDR3: CASSWGQSRPQHF

size: .
D: TRBD1
V: TRBV7-6
J: TRBJ2-1
DNA: TGTGCCAGCAGCGGACACCGGGACAGGGGCCCCAATGAGCAGTTCTTC
CDR3: CASSGHRDRGPNEQFF

size: once
D: .
V: TRBV24-1
J: TRBJ2-3
DNA: TGTGCCACCAGTGATCCGGGCCGGGGGTTAGATACGCAGTATTTT
CDR3: CATSDPGRGLDTQYF

size: .
D: TRBD1
V: TRBV6-5
J: TRBJ2-5
DNA: TGTGCCAGCAGCACAGGGGAGGAGACCCAGTACTTC
CDR3: CASSTGEETQYF

size: .
D: .
V: TRBV15
J: TRBJ1-2
DNA: TGTGCCACCAGCAGAGATTCGAGTAGCTATGGCTACACCTTC
CDR3: CATSRDSSSYGYTF

size: .
D: .
V: TRBV5-4
J: TRBJ2-1
DNA: TGTGCCAGCAGCTTGTCCGGCGGGGCCTCCTACAATGAGCAGTTCTTC
CDR3: CASSLSGGASYNEQFF

size: .
D: TRBD2
V: TRBV19
J: TRBJ2-1
DNA: TGTGCCAGTAGTATACCGGGGGGGCAACTTGAGCAGTTCTTC
CDR3: CASSIPGGQLEQFF